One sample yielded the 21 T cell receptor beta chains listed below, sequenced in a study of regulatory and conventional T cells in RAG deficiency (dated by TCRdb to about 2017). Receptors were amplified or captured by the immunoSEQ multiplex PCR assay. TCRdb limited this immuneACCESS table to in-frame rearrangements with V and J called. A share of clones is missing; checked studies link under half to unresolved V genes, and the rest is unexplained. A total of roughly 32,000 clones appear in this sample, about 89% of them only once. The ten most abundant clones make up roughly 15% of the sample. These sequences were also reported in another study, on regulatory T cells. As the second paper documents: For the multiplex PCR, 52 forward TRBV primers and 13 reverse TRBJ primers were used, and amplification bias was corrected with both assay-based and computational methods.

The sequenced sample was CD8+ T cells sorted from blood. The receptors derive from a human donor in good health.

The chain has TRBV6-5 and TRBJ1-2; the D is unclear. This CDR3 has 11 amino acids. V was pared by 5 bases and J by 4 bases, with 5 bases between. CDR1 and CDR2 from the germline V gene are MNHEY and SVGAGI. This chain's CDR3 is CASSEAYGYTF. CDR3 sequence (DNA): TGTGCCAGCAGTGAAGCCTATGGCTACACCTTC.

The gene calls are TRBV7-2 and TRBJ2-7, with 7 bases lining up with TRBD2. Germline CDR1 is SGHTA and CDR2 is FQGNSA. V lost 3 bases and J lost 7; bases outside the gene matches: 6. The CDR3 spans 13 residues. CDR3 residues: CASSFGREREQYF. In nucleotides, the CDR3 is TGTGCCAGCAGCTTCGGGCGGGAGCGGGAGCAGTACTTC.

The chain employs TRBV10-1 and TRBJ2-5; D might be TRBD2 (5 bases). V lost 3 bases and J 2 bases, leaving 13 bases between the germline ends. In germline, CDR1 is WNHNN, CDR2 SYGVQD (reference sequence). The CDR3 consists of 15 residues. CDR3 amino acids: CASSDPSTTQETQYF. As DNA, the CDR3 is TGCGCCAGCAGTGATCCCTCGACTACGCAAGAGACCCAGTACTTC.

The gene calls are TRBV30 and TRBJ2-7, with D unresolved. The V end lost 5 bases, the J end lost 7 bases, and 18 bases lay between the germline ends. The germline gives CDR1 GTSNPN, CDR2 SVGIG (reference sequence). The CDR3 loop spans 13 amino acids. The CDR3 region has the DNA TGTGCCTGGGACCAAGGGCAAGGCGCGGAGCAGTACTTC. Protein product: CAWDQGQGAEQYF.

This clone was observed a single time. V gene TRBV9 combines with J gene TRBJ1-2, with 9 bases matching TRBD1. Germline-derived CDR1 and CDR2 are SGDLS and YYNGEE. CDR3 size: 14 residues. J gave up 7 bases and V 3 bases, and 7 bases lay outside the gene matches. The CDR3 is CASSAGQGSVGYTF. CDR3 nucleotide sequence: TGTGCCAGCAGCGCGGGACAGGGCTCTGTTGGCTACACCTTC.

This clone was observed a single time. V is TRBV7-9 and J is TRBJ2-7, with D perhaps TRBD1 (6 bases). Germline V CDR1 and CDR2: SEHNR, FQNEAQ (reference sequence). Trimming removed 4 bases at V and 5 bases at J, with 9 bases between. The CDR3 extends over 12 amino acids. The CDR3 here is CASSSTGNEQYF. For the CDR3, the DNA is TGTGCCAGCAGCTCCACAGGGAACGAGCAGTACTTC.

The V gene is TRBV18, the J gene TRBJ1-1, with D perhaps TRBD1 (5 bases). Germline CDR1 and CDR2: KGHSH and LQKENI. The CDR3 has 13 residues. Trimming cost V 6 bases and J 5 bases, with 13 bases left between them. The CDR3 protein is CASSLGVRTEAFF. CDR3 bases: TGTGCCAGCTCCTTAGGGGTTAGGACTGAAGCTTTCTTT.

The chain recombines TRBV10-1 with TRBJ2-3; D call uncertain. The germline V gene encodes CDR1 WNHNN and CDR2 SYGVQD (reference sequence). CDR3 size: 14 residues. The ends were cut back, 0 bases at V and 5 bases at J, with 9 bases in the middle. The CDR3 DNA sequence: TGCGCCAGCAGTGAGTCCAGGACGGGAGATACGCAGTATTTT. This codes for CASSESRTGDTQYF.

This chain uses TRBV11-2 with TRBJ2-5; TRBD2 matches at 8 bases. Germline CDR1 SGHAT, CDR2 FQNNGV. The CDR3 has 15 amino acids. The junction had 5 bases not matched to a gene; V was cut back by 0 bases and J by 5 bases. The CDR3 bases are TGTGCCAGCAGCTTAGATCGCGGGGGGTGGGAGACCCAGTACTTC. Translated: CASSLDRGGWETQYF.

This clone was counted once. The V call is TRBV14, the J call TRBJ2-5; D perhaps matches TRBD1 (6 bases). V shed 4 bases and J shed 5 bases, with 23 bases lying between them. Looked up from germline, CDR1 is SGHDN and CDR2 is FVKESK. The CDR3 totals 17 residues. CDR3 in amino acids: CASSLVKRGTSRETQYF. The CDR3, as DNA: TGTGCCAGCAGCCTGGTAAAGAGGGGGACGTCCCGGGAGACCCAGTACTTC.

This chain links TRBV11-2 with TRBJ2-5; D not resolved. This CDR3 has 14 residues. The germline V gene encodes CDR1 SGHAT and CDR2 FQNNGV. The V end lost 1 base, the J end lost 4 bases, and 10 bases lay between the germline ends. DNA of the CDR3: TGTGCCAGCAGCTTAGGGGTTAGCAGAGAGACCCAGTACTTC. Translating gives CASSLGVSRETQYF. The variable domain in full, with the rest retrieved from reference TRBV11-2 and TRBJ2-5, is EAGVAQSPRYKIIEKRQSVAFWCNPISGHATLYWYQQILGQGPKLLIQFQNNGVVDDSQLPKDRFSAERLKGVDSTLKIQPAKLEDSAVYLCASSLGVSRETQYFGPGTRLLVL.

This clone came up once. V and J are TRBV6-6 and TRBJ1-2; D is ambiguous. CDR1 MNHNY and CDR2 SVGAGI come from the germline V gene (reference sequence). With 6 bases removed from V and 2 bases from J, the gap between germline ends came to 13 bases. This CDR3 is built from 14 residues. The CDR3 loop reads CASRLSQDNYGYTF. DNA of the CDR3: TGTGCCAGCAGACTCTCACAAGACAACTATGGCTACACCTTC.

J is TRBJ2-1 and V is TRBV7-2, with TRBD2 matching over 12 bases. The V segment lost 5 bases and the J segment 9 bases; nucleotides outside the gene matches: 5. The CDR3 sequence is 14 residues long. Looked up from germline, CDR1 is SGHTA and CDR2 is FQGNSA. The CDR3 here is CASSPSGGAIEQFF. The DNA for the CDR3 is TGTGCCAGCAGCCCTAGCGGGGGGGCGATTGAGCAGTTCTTC.

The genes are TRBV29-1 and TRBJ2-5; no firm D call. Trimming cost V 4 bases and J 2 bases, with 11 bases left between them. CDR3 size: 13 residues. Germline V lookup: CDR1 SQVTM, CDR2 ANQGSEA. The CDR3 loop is CSVGSFRQETQYF. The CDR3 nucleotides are TGCAGCGTTGGGTCCTTTCGGCAAGAGACCCAGTACTTC. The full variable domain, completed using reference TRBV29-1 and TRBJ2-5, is SAVISQKPSRDICQRGTSLTIQCQVDSQVTMMFWYRQQPGQSLTLIATANQGSEATYESGFVIDKFPISRPNLTFSTLTVSNMSPEDSSIYLCSVGSFRQETQYFGPGTRLLVL.

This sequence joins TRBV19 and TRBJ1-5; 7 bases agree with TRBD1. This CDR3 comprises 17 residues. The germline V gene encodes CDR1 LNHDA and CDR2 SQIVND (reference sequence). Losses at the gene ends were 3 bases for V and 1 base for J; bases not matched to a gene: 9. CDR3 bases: TGTGCCAGTAGTATTCATCCTCGACAGGGAAGCAATCAGCCCCAGCATTTT. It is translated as CASSIHPRQGSNQPQHF.

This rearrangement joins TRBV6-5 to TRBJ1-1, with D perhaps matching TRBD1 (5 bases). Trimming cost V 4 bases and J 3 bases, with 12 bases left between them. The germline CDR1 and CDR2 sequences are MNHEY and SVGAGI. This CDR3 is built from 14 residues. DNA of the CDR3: TGTGCCAGCAGTTGGCGGGACTTCGACACTGAAGCTTTCTTT. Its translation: CASSWRDFDTEAFF.

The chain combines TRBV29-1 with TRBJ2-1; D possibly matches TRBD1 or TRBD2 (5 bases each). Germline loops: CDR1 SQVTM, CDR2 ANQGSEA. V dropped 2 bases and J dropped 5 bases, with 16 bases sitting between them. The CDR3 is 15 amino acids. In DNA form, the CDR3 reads TGCAGCGTTGAAATGGGGGAGTATCGCAACAATGAGCAGTTCTTC. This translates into CSVEMGEYRNNEQFF.

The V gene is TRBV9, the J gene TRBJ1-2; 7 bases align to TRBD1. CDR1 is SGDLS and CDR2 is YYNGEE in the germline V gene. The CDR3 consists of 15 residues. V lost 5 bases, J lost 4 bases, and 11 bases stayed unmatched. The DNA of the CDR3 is TGTGCCAGCAGTCGACGGGACAGCGACGGCTATGGCTACACCTTC. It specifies CASSRRDSDGYGYTF.

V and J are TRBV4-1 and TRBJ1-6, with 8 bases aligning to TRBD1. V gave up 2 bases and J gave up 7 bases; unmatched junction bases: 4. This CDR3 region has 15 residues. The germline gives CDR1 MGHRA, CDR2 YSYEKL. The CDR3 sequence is CASSQLGQGNSPLHF. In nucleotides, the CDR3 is TGCGCCAGCAGCCAATTAGGACAGGGAAATTCACCCCTCCACTTT.

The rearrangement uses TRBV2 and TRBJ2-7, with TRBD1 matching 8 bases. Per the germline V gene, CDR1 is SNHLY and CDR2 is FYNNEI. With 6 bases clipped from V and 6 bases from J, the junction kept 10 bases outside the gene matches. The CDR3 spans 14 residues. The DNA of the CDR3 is TGTGCCAGCAGGGGAGACAGGGGTTCGATCGAGCAGTACTTC. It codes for CASRGDRGSIEQYF. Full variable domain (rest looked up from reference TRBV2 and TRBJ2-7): EPEVTQTPSHQVTQMGQEVILRCVPISNHLYFYWYRQILGQKVEFLVSFYNNEISEKSEIFDDQFSVERPDGSNFTLKIRSTKLEDSAMYFCASRGDRGSIEQYFGPGTRLTVT.

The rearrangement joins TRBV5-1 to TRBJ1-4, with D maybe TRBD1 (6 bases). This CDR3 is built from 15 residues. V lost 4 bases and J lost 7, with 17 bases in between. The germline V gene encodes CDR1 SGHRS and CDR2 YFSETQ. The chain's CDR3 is CASSQGTLQVEKLFF. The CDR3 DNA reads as TGCGCCAGCAGCCAGGGGACATTGCAGGTTGAAAAACTGTTTTTT.